Listed here are 25 T cell receptor beta chains from one sample, sequenced in a study of blood T cell repertoires in COVID-19. Libraries were prepared by immunoSEQ multiplex PCR; TCRdb keeps only in-frame clonotypes and omits some of them. The data hold roughly 290,000 clones, with 80% to 90% observed a single time. Sequencing used peripheral blood. The receptors stem from a man aged 25 to 40 with acute or convalescent COVID-19.

The genes are TRBV11-3 and TRBJ2-2, with 7 bases that match TRBD1. Germline loops: CDR1 SGHNT, CDR2 YENEEA. J lost 7 bases, V lost 7 bases, and 9 bases had no gene match. There are 14 residues in the CDR3. This CDR3 reads CASTPRQGDGELFF. The DNA for the CDR3 is TGTGCCAGCACCCCCCGACAGGGTGACGGGGAGCTGTTTTTT.

The V gene is TRBV5-4, the J gene TRBJ1-1; 7 nucleotides agree with TRBD1. From germline, CDR1 is SGHNT and CDR2 YYREEE (reference sequence). V lost 3 bases to trimming and J lost 1 base; unmatched junction nucleotides: 3. There are 14 residues in the CDR3. In nucleotides, the CDR3 is TGTGCCAGCAGCTACTACAGGGGGAACACTGAAGCTTTCTTT. It translates to CASSYYRGNTEAFF. The full variable domain, in which reference TRBV5-4 and TRBJ1-1 provide the parts outside the CDR3, is ETGVTQSPTHLIKTRGQQVTLRCSSQSGHNTVSWYQQALGQGPQFIFQYYREEENGRGNFPPRFSGLQFPNYSSELNVNALELDDSALYLCASSYYRGNTEAFFGQGTRLTVV.

The genes are TRBV14 and TRBJ2-1, with 8 bases identical to TRBD1. The germline CDR1 and CDR2 sequences are SGHDN and FVKESK. The length of the CDR3 is 15 residues. With V trimmed by 6 bases and J by 3 bases, 7 bases remained unmatched. The CDR3 loop is CASSEDRELYNEQFF. The CDR3 nucleotides are TGTGCCAGCAGTGAGGACAGGGAGCTCTACAATGAGCAGTTCTTC.

This rearrangement joins TRBV9 to TRBJ2-2, with D tentatively TRBD2 (6 bases). The germline V gene has CDR1 SGDLS and CDR2 YYNGEE. The CDR3 is made up of 16 amino acids. Trimming removed 5 bases at V and 0 bases at J, with 14 bases between. The CDR3 coding sequence is TGTGCCAGCAGAGAAGCCGGGACTCCGAACACCGGGGAGCTGTTTTTT. This codes for CASREAGTPNTGELFF.

This clone was detected a few times. J is TRBJ1-6 and V is TRBV30; 8 nucleotides align to TRBD1. V lost 4 bases to trimming and J lost 6 bases; unmatched junction nucleotides: 11. Germline V gene lookup returns CDR1 GTSNPN and CDR2 SVGIG (reference sequence). The CDR3 has 16 amino acids. The CDR3 loop reads CAWNSRWTGSNSPLHF. In DNA, the CDR3 is TGTGCCTGGAATTCCCGGTGGACAGGGAGTAATTCACCCCTCCACTTT.

The CDR3 DNA sequence: TGTGCCAGCAGCGAGGGACAGGGGGCGCTTGGCTACACCTTC. Amino acid sequence: CASSEGQGALGYTF. J is TRBJ1-2 and V is TRBV5-6, with 12 bases that match TRBD1. The CDR3 totals 14 residues. Trimming cost V 4 bases and J 7 bases; bases outside gene matches: 5. CDR1 is SGHDT, CDR2 YYEEEE, per germline.

The rearrangement uses TRBV18 and TRBJ1-5; D remains unclear. V dropped 1 base and J dropped 2 bases, with 15 bases sitting between them. CDR1 is KGHSH and CDR2 is LQKENI in the germline V gene. The CDR3 totals 17 residues. The CDR3 DNA follows: TGTGCCAGCTCACCACAGTTGGTCCGGGGAGGCAATCAGCCCCAGCATTTT. It yields the protein CASSPQLVRGGNQPQHF.

This chain connects TRBV6-5 to TRBJ2-2; possible D gene TRBD1, 6 bases. Trimming took 8 bases from V and 0 from J, leaving 10 bases between them. This CDR3 has 14 residues. Germline V gene data show CDR1 as MNHEY and CDR2 as SVGAGI. CDR3 sequence reads: CASGTGPNTGELFF. The CDR3 nucleotides read TGTGCCAGCGGAACAGGGCCGAACACCGGGGAGCTGTTTTTT.

The rearrangement joins TRBV11-2 to TRBJ2-5, with 8 bases aligning to TRBD1. This CDR3 has 16 amino acids. The V segment lost 5 bases and the J segment 5 bases; nucleotides outside the gene matches: 13. CDR1 is SGHAT and CDR2 is FQNNGV in the germline V gene. CDR3 sequence reads: CASSRQGPRQGETQYF. The CDR3 DNA is TGTGCCAGCAGCCGACAGGGGCCCCGACAAGGGGAGACCCAGTACTTC.

The chain combines TRBV28 with TRBJ2-5; no firm D call. The V gene lost 5 bases and the J gene lost 4 bases, with 8 bases spanning the gap. Germline V gene lookup returns CDR1 MDHEN and CDR2 SYDVKM. The length of the CDR3 is 12 residues. CDR3 coding DNA: TGTGCCAGCAGTGAATTCAGAGAGACCCAGTACTTC. This encodes CASSEFRETQYF.

The J gene is TRBJ2-1, the V gene TRBV7-3, with 10 bases aligning to TRBD2. The CDR3 is 14 residues long. Trimming at V came to 4 bases and at J to 5 bases, leaving 2 bases not matched to a gene. CDR1 is SGHTA, CDR2 FQGTGA, per germline. DNA of the CDR3: TGTGCCAGCAGCTATAGCGGGGGGAACAATGAGCAGTTCTTC. This encodes CASSYSGGNNEQFF.

The CDR3 sequence: CASSERNGGRTEAFF. The CDR3 DNA is TGTGCCAGCAGTGAAAGGAATGGGGGGAGGACTGAAGCTTTCTTT. This chain uses TRBV2 with TRBJ1-1; possibly TRBD1 for D (5 bases). Trimming took off 2 bases at V and 5 bases at J, with 15 bases between the two ends. This CDR3 has 15 amino acids. Germline V CDR1 and CDR2: SNHLY, FYNNEI.

The chain links TRBV27 to TRBJ2-7; maybe TRBD2 (5 bases). The V and J ends lost 10 bases and 4 bases respectively, with 17 bases between them. The germline V gene encodes CDR1 MNHEY and CDR2 SMNVEV (reference sequence). CDR3 length: 13 residues. CDR3 sequence: CATGVAGGYEQYF. The CDR3 DNA is TGTGCCACCGGGGTCGCCGGAGGTTACGAGCAGTACTTC.

The chain recombines TRBV6-6 with TRBJ2-1; TRBD1 aligns across 9 bases. Germline values: CDR1 MNHNY, CDR2 SVGAGI (reference sequence). The trim removed 5 bases at V and 8 bases at J, leaving 16 bases unmatched. CDR3 length: 17 residues. The CDR3 bases are TGTGCCAGCAGTCGTTCGGGACAGGGAGTTTTCCCAGATGAGCAGTTCTTC. Protein product: CASSRSGQGVFPDEQFF.

The chain is built from TRBV29-1 and TRBJ1-1; D is undetermined. Germline V gene sequence: CDR1 SQVTM, CDR2 ANQGSEA. This CDR3 region has 13 residues. V was shortened by 4 bases and J by 4 bases, with 13 bases between the two germline ends. The CDR3 DNA follows: TGCAGCGTTGTAATCCGGGTAGCCACTGAAGCTTTCTTT. Its protein product is CSVVIRVATEAFF.

The rearrangement links TRBV18 to TRBJ1-5, with a possible D match to TRBD1 (6 bases). V gave up 3 bases and J gave up 5 bases, with 11 bases separating them. Germline-derived CDR1 and CDR2 are KGHSH and LQKENI. This CDR3 region has 14 residues. CDR3 amino acids: CASSPSYRDQPQHF. Written as DNA, the CDR3 is TGTGCCAGCTCACCTTCATACAGGGATCAGCCCCAGCATTTT.

The CDR3 DNA reads as TGTGCCAGCAGCCAAGTAACTAGCGGGATTGGGGAGCTGTTTTTT. Translating it yields CASSQVTSGIGELFF. The genes are TRBV14 and TRBJ2-2; 10 bases align to TRBD2. Trimming removed 1 base from V and 8 bases from J; junction bases left unmatched: 4. Germline assignment: CDR1 SGHDN and CDR2 FVKESK. This CDR3 has 15 residues.

The V and J genes are TRBV18 and TRBJ2-5, with 9 bases fitting TRBD2. V shed 1 base, J shed 4 bases, and the junction held 1 base outside the gene matches. CDR3 size: 14 residues. From germline, CDR1 is KGHSH and CDR2 LQKENI. In nucleotides, the CDR3 is TGTGCCAGCTCACCACAGCGGGGGGTAGAGACCCAGTACTTC. Translating gives CASSPQRGVETQYF.

The chain combines TRBV6-5 with TRBJ1-1; D is undetermined. Trimming shortened V by 3 bases and J by 1 base, and 6 bases separated the two germline ends. The germline V gene has CDR1 MNHEY and CDR2 SVGAGI. CDR3 length: 13 residues. The CDR3 here is CASSYLQNTEAFF. DNA of the CDR3: TGTGCCAGCAGTTATTTACAGAACACTGAAGCTTTCTTT.

The rearrangement joins TRBV7-9 to TRBJ1-1; tentatively, D is TRBD1 (5 bases). CDR1 and CDR2 (germline): SEHNR, FQNEAQ (reference sequence). V lost 5 bases and J 6 bases, leaving 19 bases between the germline ends. The CDR3 spans 15 residues. The CDR3 DNA follows: TGTGCCAGCAGCCTGGTGGAAGGGGTTTCGGCTGAAGCTTTCTTT. Encoded protein: CASSLVEGVSAEAFF.

The chain employs TRBV12-3 or TRBV12-4 and TRBJ1-5; tentatively, D is TRBD1 (5 bases). The CDR3 is 13 amino acids. Trimming pared 6 bases from V and 3 bases from J, leaving 9 bases between. CDR3 in amino acids: CASRDMVNQPQHF. The CDR3 region has the DNA TGTGCCAGCAGGGACATGGTCAATCAGCCCCAGCATTTT.

This chain uses TRBV28 with TRBJ2-1; D is unresolved. The CDR3 has 15 residues. CDR1 and CDR2 (germline): MDHEN, SYDVKM. V lost 8 bases to trimming and J lost 2 bases, with 16 bases between them. CDR3 sequence reads: CASSQRATAYNEQFF. For the CDR3, the DNA is TGTGCCAGCTCCCAGAGAGCGACCGCCTACAATGAGCAGTTCTTC.

The CDR3 loop is CASSPNRELTF. CDR3 sequence (DNA): TGTGCCAGCAGTCCAAACAGGGAGTTAACCTTC. This chain uses TRBV28 with TRBJ1-2; perhaps TRBD1 as D (6 bases). The germline V and J ends were trimmed by 5 bases and 14 bases, with 15 bases remaining between them. This CDR3 contains 11 residues. Germline CDR1 reads MDHEN; CDR2 reads SYDVKM.

This clone was detected only once. The rearrangement links TRBV7-9 to TRBJ1-2; tentatively, D is TRBD1 (6 bases). The CDR3 sequence is 13 residues long. CDR1 and CDR2 from the germline V gene are SEHNR and FQNEAQ (reference sequence). Trimming pared 6 bases from V and 8 bases from J, leaving 16 bases between. DNA of the CDR3: TGTGCCAGCAGAATCACAGGGATTCGGGGCTACACCTTC. This codes for CASRITGIRGYTF.

V and J are TRBV6-5 and TRBJ2-1, with D maybe TRBD2 (7 bases). This CDR3 has 14 amino acids. The germline V gene encodes CDR1 MNHEY and CDR2 SVGAGI. V gave up 6 bases and J gave up 6 bases, with 15 bases separating them. This CDR3 is CASRIGGVVNEQFF. As DNA, the CDR3 is TGTGCCAGCAGGATAGGGGGGGTCGTCAATGAGCAGTTCTTC.